The rows below give T cell receptor beta chains drawn from one sample of a study of long-term antiretroviral therapy in people with HIV. Assay: immunoSEQ multiplex PCR; the TCRdb copy retains only in-frame clones and omits some. The table includes more than 15,000 clones, 60% to 85% detected once. Sample: unsorted PBMCs, taken at the start of antiretroviral therapy. These receptors were obtained from a man younger than 45 with HIV. Each CDR3 is given with its conserved first and last residue. The D gene is left open where the match is weak. For some rows the clone size is stated as once, few or many, or as a class when expanded; others skip it.

j_gene | abundance | v_gene | d_gene | CDR3aa | CDR3nt
TRBJ1-5 | - | TRBV7-2 | TRBD1 | CASSVTETGWSNQPQHF | TGTGCCAGCAGCGTTACAGAGACAGGGTGGAGCAATCAGCCCCAGCATTTT
TRBJ2-7 | once | TRBV7-9 | - | CASSGRDGEQYF | TGTGCCAGCAGCGGAAGGGACGGCGAGCAGTACTTC
TRBJ2-7 | - | TRBV7-9 | TRBD1 | CASSAQGAIFYEQYF | TGTGCCAGCAGCGCGCAGGGGGCGATTTTTTACGAGCAGTACTTC
TRBJ2-1 | - | TRBV18 | TRBD2 | CASETSGRGDEQFF | TGTGCCAGCGAAACTAGCGGGAGGGGAGATGAGCAGTTCTTC
TRBJ2-1 | - | TRBV5-1 | - | CASKSQGEVNEQFF | TGCGCCAGCAAGAGCCAGGGTGAAGTCAATGAGCAGTTCTTC
TRBJ1-3 | - | TRBV12-5 | TRBD1 | CASGLVIAGQPEPESGNTIYF | TGTGCTAGTGGTTTGGTAATAGCGGGACAGCCGGAACCAGAATCTGGAAACACCATATATTTT
TRBJ1-5 | - | TRBV6-5 | - | CASSYLSGHQPQHF | TGTGCCAGCAGTTACTTATCGGGGCATCAGCCCCAGCATTTT
TRBJ1-2 | - | TRBV6-6 | - | CASSYRNYGYTF | TGTGCCAGCAGTTACAGGAACTATGGCTACACCTTC
TRBJ2-7 | - | TRBV6-5 | TRBD2 | CASSYSLRGANDEQYF | TGTGCCAGCAGTTACTCCCTGCGGGGGGCAAACGACGAGCAGTACTTC
TRBJ2-1 | - | TRBV4-2 | TRBD2 | CASSPELHSGSSYNEQFF | TGTGCCAGCAGCCCCGAACTACATAGCGGGAGCTCCTACAATGAGCAGTTCTTC
TRBJ1-1 | - | TRBV7-7 | - | CASSSNRDTEAFF | TGTGCCAGCAGCTCCAACAGGGACACTGAAGCTTTCTTT
TRBJ2-7 | - | TRBV6-5 | - | CASSYSPWIATYEQYF | TGTGCCAGCAGTTACTCCCCTTGGATTGCTACCTACGAGCAGTACTTC
TRBJ2-2 | once | TRBV11-2 | TRBD2 | CASSFGTLATGELFF | TGTGCCAGCAGCTTTGGAACACTAGCGACCGGGGAGCTGTTTTTT
TRBJ2-7 | few | TRBV5-1 | - | CASKEGGTPYEQYF | TGCGCCAGCAAGGAGGGGGGCACGCCCTACGAGCAGTACTTC
TRBJ2-3 | - | TRBV28 | - | CASSVQGGDTQYF | TGTGCCAGCAGTGTACAGGGAGGAGATACGCAGTATTTT
TRBJ2-4 | - | TRBV11-2 | TRBD1 | CASSPLSGQGALAKNIQYF | TGTGCCAGCAGCCCCCTTTCGGGACAGGGGGCTCTTGCCAAAAACATTCAGTACTTC
TRBJ1-4 | - | TRBV11-2 | - | CASSPTGSHEKLFF | TGTGCCAGCAGCCCTACCGGTTCCCATGAAAAACTGTTTTTT
TRBJ2-7 | - | TRBV30 | TRBD1 | CAWSVGTGAYEQYF | TGTGCCTGGAGTGTTGGGACAGGGGCCTACGAGCAGTACTTC
TRBJ2-5 | - | TRBV5-4 | - | CASSPLRGFETQYF | TGTGCCAGCAGCCCCCTGCGGGGTTTTGAGACCCAGTACTTC
TRBJ2-1 | once | TRBV7-9 | TRBD2 | CASSTAPGTSGSNEQFF | TGTGCCAGCAGCACCGCGCCCGGGACTAGCGGATCCAATGAGCAGTTCTTC
TRBJ1-2 | once | TRBV5-4 | TRBD1 | CASSRRTGEDYGYTF | TGTGCCAGCAGCCGTCGGACAGGGGAGGACTATGGCTACACCTTC
TRBJ1-1 | once | TRBV7-2 | TRBD1 | CASMRLTGSTEAFF | TGTGCCAGCATGAGACTGACAGGGTCAACTGAAGCTTTCTTT
TRBJ1-1 | - | TRBV7-3 | - | CASCPRGDTEAFF | TGTGCCAGCTGCCCCCGGGGGGACACTGAAGCTTTCTTT
TRBJ2-1 | - | TRBV5-5 | TRBD2 | CASSSTSGVVWSSYNEQFF | TGTGCCAGCAGCTCGACTAGCGGAGTCGTTTGGAGCTCCTACAATGAGCAGTTCTTC
TRBJ2-3 | - | TRBV9 | TRBD2 | CASSALAGAASTDTQYF | TGTGCCAGCAGCGCGCTAGCGGGGGCCGCAAGCACAGATACGCAGTATTTT
TRBJ2-1 | once | TRBV7-9 | TRBD1 | CASSPLGGKGNEQFF | TGTGCCAGCAGCCCGCTAGGGGGCAAAGGCAATGAGCAGTTCTTC
TRBJ2-3 | - | TRBV19 | - | CACSEGADTQYF | TGTGCCTGTAGCGAGGGGGCAGATACGCAGTATTTT
TRBJ2-7 | - | TRBV5-1 | - | CASSWGGLREQYF | TGCGCCAGCAGCTGGGGGGGGCTGAGGGAGCAGTACTTC
TRBJ2-1 | - | TRBV2 | - | CASSERTSPSEQFF | TGTGCCAGCAGTGAAAGAACTAGTCCCAGTGAGCAGTTCTTC
TRBJ2-3 | - | TRBV5-1 | TRBD2 | CASSLAIAGVPTDTQYF | TGCGCCAGCAGCTTGGCCATCGCGGGAGTACCCACAGATACGCAGTATTTT
TRBJ2-7 | - | TRBV14 | - | CASSQDPTYEQYF | TGTGCCAGCAGCCAAGACCCGACCTACGAGCAGTACTTC
TRBJ2-7 | - | TRBV4-3 | TRBD2 | CASSQEKLAGGALYEQYF | TGCGCCAGCAGCCAAGAGAAACTAGCGGGAGGGGCCTTGTACGAGCAGTACTTC
TRBJ2-2 | - | TRBV30 | - | CASGGGVNTGELFF | TGTGCCTCAGGAGGGGGCGTGAACACCGGGGAGCTGTTTTTT
TRBJ2-5 | - | TRBV6-5 | - | CASSYSRDIQETQYF | TGTGCCAGCAGTTACTCTAGGGATATCCAAGAGACCCAGTACTTC
TRBJ1-5 | - | TRBV27 | - | CATGKGINQPQHF | TGTGCCACCGGAAAAGGGATCAATCAGCCCCAGCATTTT
TRBJ1-5 | few | TRBV5-8 | - | CASSLSGGNQPQHF | TGTGCCAGCAGCTTGTCAGGGGGCAATCAGCCCCAGCATTTT
TRBJ1-2 | - | TRBV6-5 | - | CASSYLNQAAGYGYTF | TGTGCCAGCAGTTACTTGAATCAGGCGGCGGGCTATGGCTACACCTTC
TRBJ2-3 | - | TRBV4-3 | TRBD1 | CASSNGQASTDTQYF | TGCGCCAGCAGCAACGGACAGGCAAGCACAGATACGCAGTATTTT
TRBJ2-1 | once | TRBV7-3 | - | CASSFTLSSYNEQFF | TGTGCCAGCAGCTTCACCCTGAGCTCCTACAATGAGCAGTTCTTC
TRBJ2-1 | - | TRBV5-1 | TRBD2 | CASSLLAGEGGEQFF | TGCGCCAGCAGCTTACTAGCGGGAGAGGGGGGTGAGCAGTTCTTC
TRBJ2-1 | - | TRBV7-3 | - | CASSSTSQATYNEQFF | TGTGCCAGCAGCTCCACTAGCCAGGCCACCTACAATGAGCAGTTCTTC
TRBJ1-2 | - | TRBV2 | - | CASSERDYGYTF | TGTGCCAGCAGTGAGAGGGATTATGGCTACACCTTC
TRBJ2-7 | - | TRBV6-5 | - | CASSPGPAHHEQYF | TGTGCCAGCAGCCCTGGGCCTGCGCACCACGAGCAGTACTTC
TRBJ2-7 | - | TRBV6-6 | TRBD1 | CASSNRGKYEQYF | TGTGCCAGCAGTAACAGGGGAAAATACGAGCAGTACTTC